This T cell receptor (beta chain) was sequenced in a study of shared clonotypes between healthy human individuals. Original methodology: Filtering differed because ImmunoSEQ produced junction-only sequences that carried no quality scores. Some clones are missing from TCRdb's copy, which holds only in-frame ones; the method was immunoSEQ multiplex PCR. D and trimming were read from the DNA, whereas the V and J calls and clone size are those reported in that table. The sample has approximately 2.1 million clones; more than 85% are singletons. Donation came from healthy HIV-negative adults that had no recent acute infections or vaccinations. Everyone who donated was a Caucasian adult who lived in Nashville, Tennessee. Trimming removed 4 bases at V and 0 bases at J, with 12 bases between. This CDR3 is 16 amino acids long. Germline V lookup: CDR1 SGHTA, CDR2 FQGNSA.

Sequenced: naive CD4+ T cells from PBMCs. Described subset: CD45RA+ positively selected. The source is a man younger than 35 in good health. Some clones in this sample may be carry-over from other donors' samples. The V gene is TRBV7-2, the J gene TRBJ2-2; D is uncertain. CDR3 nucleotides: TGTGCCAGCAGCTCTCAACCTCCTCCGAACACCGGGGAGCTGTTTTTT. This codes for CASSSQPPPNTGELFF. Drawing the rest from reference TRBV7-2 and TRBJ2-2, the complete variable domain is GAGVSQSPSNKVTEKGKDVELRCDPISGHTALYWYRQSLGQGLEFLIYFQGNSAPDKSGLPSDRFSAERTGGSVSTLTIQRTQQEDSAVYLCASSSQPPPNTGELFFGEGSRLTVL.